This T cell receptor beta chain was found in a study of CD8 T cells in ankylosing spondylitis. Overall study results and limits: Peripheral blood held disease-linked clones only at relatively low frequency, and these were CD8+.

The CDR3 is 17 amino acids. The germline V and J ends were trimmed by 3 bases and 3 bases, with 21 bases remaining between them. Germline values: CDR1 SGHAT, CDR2 FQNNGV. TCRdb reprocessed the 5' RACE reads with MiXCR, giving one entry per CDR3 protein. The sample has about 250,000 distinct CDR3 sequences, around 8% seen once. This clonotype was seen ten or more times. Antigen: not known. The rearrangement links TRBV11-2 to TRBJ2-7, with D tentatively TRBD2 (5 bases). The TCR originated in a female donor with ankylosing spondylitis or in good health (not recorded which). The sample taken for sequencing was blood, either unsorted or a sorted T cell fraction (not recorded which). The CDR3 loop reads CASSFYSGGSAFYEQYF. CDR3 DNA: TGTGCCAGCAGCTTCTATTCGGGCGGGTCGGCTTTCTACGAGCAGTACTTC. Supplemented by reference TRBV11-2 and TRBJ2-7, the full variable domain reads EAGVAQSPRYKIIEKRQSVAFWCNPISGHATLYWYQQILGQGPKLLIQFQNNGVVDDSQLPKDRFSAERLKGVDSTLKIQPAKLEDSAVYLCASSFYSGGSAFYEQYFGPGTRLTVT.